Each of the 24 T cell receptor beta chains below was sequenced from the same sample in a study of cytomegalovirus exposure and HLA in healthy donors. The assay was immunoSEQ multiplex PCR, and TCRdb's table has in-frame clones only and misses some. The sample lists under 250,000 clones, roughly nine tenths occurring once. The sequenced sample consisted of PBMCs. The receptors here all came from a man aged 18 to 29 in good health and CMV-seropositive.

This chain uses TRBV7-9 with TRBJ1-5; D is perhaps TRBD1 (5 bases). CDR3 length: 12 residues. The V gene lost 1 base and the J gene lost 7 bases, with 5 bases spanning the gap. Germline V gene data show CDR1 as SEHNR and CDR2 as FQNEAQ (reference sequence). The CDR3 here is CASSLEGQPQHF. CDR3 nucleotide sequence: TGTGCCAGCAGCTTAGAGGGGCAGCCCCAGCATTTT.

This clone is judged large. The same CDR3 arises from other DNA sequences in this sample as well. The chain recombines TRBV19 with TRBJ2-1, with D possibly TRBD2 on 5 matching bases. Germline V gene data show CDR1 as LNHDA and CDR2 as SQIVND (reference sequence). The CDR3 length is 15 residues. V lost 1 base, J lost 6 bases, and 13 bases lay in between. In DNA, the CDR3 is TGTGCCAGTAGTATAGGGCCCCTCGAGGGCAATGAGCAGTTCTTC. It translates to CASSIGPLEGNEQFF.

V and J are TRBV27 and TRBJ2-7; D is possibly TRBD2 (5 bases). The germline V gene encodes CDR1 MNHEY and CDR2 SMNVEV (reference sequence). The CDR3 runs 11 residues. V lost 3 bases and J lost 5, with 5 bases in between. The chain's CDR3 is CASSFGNEQYF. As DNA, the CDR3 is TGTGCCAGCAGTTTCGGGAACGAGCAGTACTTC.

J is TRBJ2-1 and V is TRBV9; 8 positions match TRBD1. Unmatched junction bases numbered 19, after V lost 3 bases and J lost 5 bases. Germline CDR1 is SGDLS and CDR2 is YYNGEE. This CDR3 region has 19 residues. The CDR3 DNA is TGTGCCAGCAGCGCGTATGCCCCGACAGGGGATAACTATGACAATGAGCAGTTCTTC. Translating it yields CASSAYAPTGDNYDNEQFF.

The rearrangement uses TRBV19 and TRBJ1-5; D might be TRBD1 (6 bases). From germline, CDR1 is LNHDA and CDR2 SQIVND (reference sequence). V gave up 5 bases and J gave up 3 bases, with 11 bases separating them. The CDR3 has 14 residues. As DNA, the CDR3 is TGTGCCAGTAGTGGAGGGGGGAACAATCAGCCCCAGCATTTT. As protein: CASSGGGNNQPQHF.

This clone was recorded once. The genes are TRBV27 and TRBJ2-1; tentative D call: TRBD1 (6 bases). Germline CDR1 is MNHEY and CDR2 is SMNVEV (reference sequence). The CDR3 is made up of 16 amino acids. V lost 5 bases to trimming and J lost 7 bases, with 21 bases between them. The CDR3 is CASSTPDRAVWNEQFF. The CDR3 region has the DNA TGTGCCAGCAGTACCCCGGACAGAGCCGTATGGAATGAGCAGTTCTTC.

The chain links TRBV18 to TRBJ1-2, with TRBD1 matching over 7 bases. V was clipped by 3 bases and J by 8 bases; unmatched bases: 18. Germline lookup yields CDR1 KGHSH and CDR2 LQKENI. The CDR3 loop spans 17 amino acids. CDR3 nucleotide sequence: TGTGCCAGCTCACCCCTTATCCCGGACAGGTCTAGCGAGGGCTACACCTTC. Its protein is CASSPLIPDRSSEGYTF.

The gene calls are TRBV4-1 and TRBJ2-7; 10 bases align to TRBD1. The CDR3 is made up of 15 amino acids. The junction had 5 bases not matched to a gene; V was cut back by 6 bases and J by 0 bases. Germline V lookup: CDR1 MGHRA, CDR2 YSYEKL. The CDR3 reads CASSLGDRGSYEQYF. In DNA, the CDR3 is TGCGCCAGCAGTCTGGGGGACAGGGGCTCCTACGAGCAGTACTTC.

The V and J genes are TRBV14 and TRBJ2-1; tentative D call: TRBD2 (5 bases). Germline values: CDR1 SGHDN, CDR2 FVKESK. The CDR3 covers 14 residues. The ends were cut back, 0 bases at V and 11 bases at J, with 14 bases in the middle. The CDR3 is CASSQDILANKQFF. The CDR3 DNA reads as TGTGCCAGCAGCCAAGATATTTTAGCGAATAAGCAGTTCTTC.

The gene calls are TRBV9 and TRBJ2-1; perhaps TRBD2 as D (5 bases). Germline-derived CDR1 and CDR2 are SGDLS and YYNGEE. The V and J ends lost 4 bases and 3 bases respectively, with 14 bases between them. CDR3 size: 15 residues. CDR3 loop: CASSPGVSVYNEQFF. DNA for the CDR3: TGTGCCAGCAGCCCAGGAGTTAGCGTCTACAATGAGCAGTTCTTC.

The CDR3 nucleotides read TGTGCCAGCAGCAAGAGAACCCAAGAGACCCAGTACTTC. Translation gives CASSKRTQETQYF. The chain uses TRBV27 and TRBJ2-5, with D hard to call. This CDR3 comprises 13 residues. CDR1 is MNHEY and CDR2 is SMNVEV in the germline V gene (reference sequence). Trimming took 6 bases from V and 1 from J, leaving 9 bases between them.

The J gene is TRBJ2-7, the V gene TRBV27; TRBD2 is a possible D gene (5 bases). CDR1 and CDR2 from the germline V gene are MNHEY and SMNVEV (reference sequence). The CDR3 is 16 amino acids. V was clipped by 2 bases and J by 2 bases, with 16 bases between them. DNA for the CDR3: TGTGCCAGCAGTTTAAGGACTGTTGACGGAACCTACGAGCAGTACTTC. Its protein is CASSLRTVDGTYEQYF.

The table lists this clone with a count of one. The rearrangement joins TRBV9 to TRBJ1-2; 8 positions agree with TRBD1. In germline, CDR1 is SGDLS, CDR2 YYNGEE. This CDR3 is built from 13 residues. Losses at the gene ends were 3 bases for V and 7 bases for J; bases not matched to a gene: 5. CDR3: CASSAQGAGGYTF. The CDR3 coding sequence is TGTGCCAGCAGCGCTCAGGGGGCAGGTGGCTACACCTTC.

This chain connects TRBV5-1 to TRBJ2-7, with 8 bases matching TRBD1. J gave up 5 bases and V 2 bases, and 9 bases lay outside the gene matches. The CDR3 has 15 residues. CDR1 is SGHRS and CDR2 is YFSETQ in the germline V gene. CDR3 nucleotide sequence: TGCGCCAGCAGCTTAATTAACAGGGGGGACAACGAGCAGTACTTC. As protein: CASSLINRGDNEQYF. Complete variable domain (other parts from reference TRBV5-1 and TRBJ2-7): KAGVTQTPRYLIKTRGQQVTLSCSPISGHRSVSWYQQTPGQGLQFLFEYFSETQRNKGNFPGRFSGRQFSNSRSEMNVSTLELGDSALYLCASSLINRGDNEQYFGPGTRLTVT.

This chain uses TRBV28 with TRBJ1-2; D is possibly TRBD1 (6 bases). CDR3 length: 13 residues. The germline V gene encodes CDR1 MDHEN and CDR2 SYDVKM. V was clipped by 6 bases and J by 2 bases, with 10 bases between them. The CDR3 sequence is CASSQGRNYGYTF. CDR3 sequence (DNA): TGTGCCAGCAGCCAGGGGAGAAACTATGGCTACACCTTC.

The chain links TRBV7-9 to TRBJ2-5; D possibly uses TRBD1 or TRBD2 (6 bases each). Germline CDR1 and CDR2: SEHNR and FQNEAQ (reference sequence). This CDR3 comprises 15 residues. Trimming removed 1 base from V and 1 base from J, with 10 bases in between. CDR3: CASSLEGGRQETQYF. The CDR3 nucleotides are TGTGCCAGCAGCTTAGAGGGGGGACGCCAAGAGACCCAGTACTTC.

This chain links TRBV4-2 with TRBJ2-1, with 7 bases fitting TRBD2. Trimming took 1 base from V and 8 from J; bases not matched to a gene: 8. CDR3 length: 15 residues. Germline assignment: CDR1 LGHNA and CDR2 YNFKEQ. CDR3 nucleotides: TGTGCCAGCAGCCAAGGGAGCGGGAATGGCTATGAGCAGTTCTTC. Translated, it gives CASSQGSGNGYEQFF.

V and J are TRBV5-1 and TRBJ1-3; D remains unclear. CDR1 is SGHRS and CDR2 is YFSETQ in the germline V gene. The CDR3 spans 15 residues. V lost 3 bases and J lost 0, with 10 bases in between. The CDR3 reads CASSSDGSSGNTIYF. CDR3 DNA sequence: TGCGCCAGCAGCTCCGACGGCAGCTCTGGAAACACCATATATTTT.

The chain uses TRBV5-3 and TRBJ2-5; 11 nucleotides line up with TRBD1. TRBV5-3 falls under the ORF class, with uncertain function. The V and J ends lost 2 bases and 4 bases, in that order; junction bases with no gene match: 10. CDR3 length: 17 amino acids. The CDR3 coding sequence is TGTGCCAGAAGCTTTCCGGACAGGGGGCTTAGGGGAGAGACCCAGTACTTC. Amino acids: CARSFPDRGLRGETQYF.

CDR3 in amino acids: CASSIQSTSYEQYF. For the CDR3, the DNA is TGTGCCAGCAGCATCCAGAGTACCTCCTACGAGCAGTACTTC. J is TRBJ2-7 and V is TRBV5-5; no definite D call. The CDR3 has 14 residues. V was pared by 4 bases and J by 0 bases, with 11 bases between. Germline CDR1 reads SGHKS; CDR2 reads YYEKEE (reference sequence).

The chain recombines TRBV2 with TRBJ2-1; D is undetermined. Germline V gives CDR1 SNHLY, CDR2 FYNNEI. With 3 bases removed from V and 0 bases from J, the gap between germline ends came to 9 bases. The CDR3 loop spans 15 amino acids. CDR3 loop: CASSDWRSSYNEQFF. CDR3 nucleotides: TGTGCCAGCAGTGATTGGCGGTCCTCCTACAATGAGCAGTTCTTC.

CDR3 protein: CASSLWTDTQYF. CDR3 bases: TGTGCCAGCAGCTTATGGACAGATACGCAGTATTTT. The V and J genes are TRBV11-2 and TRBJ2-3, with D hard to call. The CDR3 has 12 residues. V was clipped by 2 bases and J by 3 bases, with 3 bases between them. Germline CDR1 and CDR2: SGHAT and FQNNGV.

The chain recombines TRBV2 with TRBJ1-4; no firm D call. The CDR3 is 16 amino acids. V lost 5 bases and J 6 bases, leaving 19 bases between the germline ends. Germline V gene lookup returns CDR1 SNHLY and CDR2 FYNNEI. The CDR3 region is CASSHTPGPRDEKLFF. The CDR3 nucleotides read TGTGCCAGCAGTCATACCCCCGGACCACGGGATGAAAAACTGTTTTTT.

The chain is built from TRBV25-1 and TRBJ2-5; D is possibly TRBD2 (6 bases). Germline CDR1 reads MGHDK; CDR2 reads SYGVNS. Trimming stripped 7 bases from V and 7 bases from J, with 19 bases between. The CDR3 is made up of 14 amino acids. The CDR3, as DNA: TGTGCCAGCACGGAGGGGTCCCGGGGTGGGACCCAGTACTTC. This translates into CASTEGSRGGTQYF.